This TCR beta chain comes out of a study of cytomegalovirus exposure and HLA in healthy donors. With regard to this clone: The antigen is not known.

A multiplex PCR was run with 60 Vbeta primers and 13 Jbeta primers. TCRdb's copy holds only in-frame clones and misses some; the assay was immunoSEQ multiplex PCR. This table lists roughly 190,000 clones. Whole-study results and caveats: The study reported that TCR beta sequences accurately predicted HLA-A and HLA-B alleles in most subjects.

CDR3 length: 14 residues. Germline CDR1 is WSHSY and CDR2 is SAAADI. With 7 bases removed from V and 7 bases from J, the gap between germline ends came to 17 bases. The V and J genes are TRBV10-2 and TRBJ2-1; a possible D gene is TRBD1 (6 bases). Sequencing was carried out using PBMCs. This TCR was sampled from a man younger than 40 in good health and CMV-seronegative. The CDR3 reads CASNPRQVGNEQFF. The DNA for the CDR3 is TGCGCCAGCAACCCGAGACAGGTTGGAAATGAGCAGTTCTTC.